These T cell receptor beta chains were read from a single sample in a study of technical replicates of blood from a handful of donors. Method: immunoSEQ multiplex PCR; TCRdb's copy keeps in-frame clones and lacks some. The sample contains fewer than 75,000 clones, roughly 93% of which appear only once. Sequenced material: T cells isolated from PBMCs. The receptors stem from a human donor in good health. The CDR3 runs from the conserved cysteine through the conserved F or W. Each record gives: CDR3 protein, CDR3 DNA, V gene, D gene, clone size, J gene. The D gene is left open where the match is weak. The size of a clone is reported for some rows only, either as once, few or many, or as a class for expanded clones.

CDR3 protein: CASSLTLTSGRNNEQFF
CDR3 DNA: TGTGCCAGCAGCTTAACCCTGACTAGCGGGCGAAACAATGAGCAGTTCTTC
V gene: TRBV7-8
D gene: TRBD2
clone size: -
J gene: TRBJ2-1

CDR3 protein: CASSVAEGARLNTEAFF
CDR3 DNA: TGTGCCAGCAGTGTTGCTGAGGGGGCGCGTTTGAACACTGAAGCTTTCTTT
V gene: TRBV6-1
D gene: TRBD1
clone size: -
J gene: TRBJ1-1

CDR3 protein: CASSLVLAGGSFGETQYF
CDR3 DNA: TGCGCCAGCAGCTTGGTTCTAGCGGGAGGGTCCTTTGGGGAGACCCAGTACTTC
V gene: TRBV5-1
D gene: TRBD2
clone size: -
J gene: TRBJ2-5

CDR3 protein: CASSASTGGNQPQHF
CDR3 DNA: TGCGCCAGCAGCGCCTCTACGGGGGGCAATCAGCCCCAGCATTTT
V gene: TRBV5-1
D gene: -
clone size: -
J gene: TRBJ1-5

CDR3 protein: CASSYSTRGGQETQYF
CDR3 DNA: TGTGCCAGCAGTTACTCTACACGGGGGGGTCAAGAGACCCAGTACTTC
V gene: TRBV6-5
D gene: TRBD2
clone size: -
J gene: TRBJ2-5

CDR3 protein: CASRHPGGHGYTF
CDR3 DNA: TGTGCCAGCAGACATCCGGGGGGGCATGGCTACACCTTC
V gene: TRBV7-9
D gene: -
clone size: -
J gene: TRBJ1-2

CDR3 protein: CAISESMMGLADHYEQYF
CDR3 DNA: TGTGCCATCAGTGAGTCGATGATGGGACTAGCGGACCACTACGAGCAGTACTTC
V gene: TRBV10-3
D gene: TRBD2
clone size: few
J gene: TRBJ2-7

CDR3 protein: CASSSRGGAFFSGANVLTF
CDR3 DNA: TGTGCCAGCAGCTCCCGAGGGGGCGCGTTCTTCTCTGGGGCCAACGTCCTGACTTTC
V gene: TRBV11-1
D gene: TRBD1
clone size: -
J gene: TRBJ2-6

CDR3 protein: CASSPDTGAYNEQFF
CDR3 DNA: TGTGCCAGCTCCCCGGACACGGGGGCCTACAATGAGCAGTTCTTC
V gene: TRBV18
D gene: -
clone size: -
J gene: TRBJ2-1

CDR3 protein: CASSLGGNGNEQYF
CDR3 DNA: TGTGCCAGCAGCCTTGGTGGGAACGGGAACGAGCAGTACTTC
V gene: TRBV11-1
D gene: -
clone size: -
J gene: TRBJ2-7

CDR3 protein: CASSSRPAGGPYEQYF
CDR3 DNA: TGTGCCAGCAGCTCCCGCCCGGCGGGGGGACCCTACGAGCAGTACTTC
V gene: TRBV11-2
D gene: TRBD2
clone size: -
J gene: TRBJ2-7

CDR3 protein: CASSRTAGSNQPQHF
CDR3 DNA: TGCGCCAGTAGTAGGACGGCGGGTAGCAATCAGCCCCAGCATTTT
V gene: TRBV5-1
D gene: -
clone size: -
J gene: TRBJ1-5

CDR3 protein: CASSPLTGPSYEQYF
CDR3 DNA: TGCGCCAGCAGCCCACTGACAGGGCCTTCCTACGAGCAGTACTTC
V gene: TRBV5-1
D gene: TRBD1
clone size: once
J gene: TRBJ2-7

CDR3 protein: CASSLGTSGGPNSYEQYF
CDR3 DNA: TGTGCCAGCAGTTTAGGGACTAGCGGGGGCCCAAACTCCTACGAGCAGTACTTC
V gene: TRBV27
D gene: TRBD2
clone size: -
J gene: TRBJ2-7

CDR3 protein: CASSHLGGRDEQFF
CDR3 DNA: TGTGCCAGCAGCCATCTGGGGGGGAGAGATGAGCAGTTCTTC
V gene: TRBV5-4
D gene: TRBD2
clone size: -
J gene: TRBJ2-1

CDR3 protein: CASRRDSPYIGYTF
CDR3 DNA: TGTGCCAGCAGGAGGGACTCTCCCTATATCGGCTACACCTTC
V gene: TRBV6-5
D gene: -
clone size: -
J gene: TRBJ1-2

CDR3 protein: CASSLQSVSSGANVLTF
CDR3 DNA: TGTGCCAGCTCCCTACAGTCGGTCAGCTCTGGGGCCAACGTCCTGACTTTC
V gene: TRBV18
D gene: -
clone size: -
J gene: TRBJ2-6

CDR3 protein: CASSPGQGNEKLFF
CDR3 DNA: TGTGCCAGCAGCCCAGGACAGGGTAACGAAAAACTGTTTTTT
V gene: TRBV4-2
D gene: TRBD1
clone size: -
J gene: TRBJ1-4

CDR3 protein: CAPWDRGIDQPQHF
CDR3 DNA: TGTGCCCCTTGGGACAGGGGAATTGATCAGCCCCAGCATTTT
V gene: TRBV11-3
D gene: TRBD1
clone size: -
J gene: TRBJ1-5

CDR3 protein: CSVALRVDTGELFF
CDR3 DNA: TGCAGCGTTGCCCTCAGGGTTGACACCGGGGAGCTGTTTTTT
V gene: TRBV29-1
D gene: -
clone size: -
J gene: TRBJ2-2

CDR3 protein: CASSPGMSGNTIYF
CDR3 DNA: TGTGCCAGCTCACCCGGGATGTCTGGAAACACCATATATTTT
V gene: TRBV18
D gene: -
clone size: -
J gene: TRBJ1-3

CDR3 protein: CASSDSHLAGGYTGELFF
CDR3 DNA: TGTGCCAGCAGTGACTCACACCTAGCGGGAGGTTACACCGGGGAGCTGTTTTTT
V gene: TRBV7-9
D gene: TRBD2
clone size: -
J gene: TRBJ2-2

CDR3 protein: CASSRMGAINTGELFF
CDR3 DNA: TGTGCCAGCAGCCGGATGGGGGCGATTAACACCGGGGAGCTGTTTTTT
V gene: TRBV7-3
D gene: -
clone size: once
J gene: TRBJ2-2

CDR3 protein: CASSYSQEQYF
CDR3 DNA: TGTGCCAGCAGTTATTCACAGGAGCAGTACTTC
V gene: TRBV6-5
D gene: -
clone size: once
J gene: TRBJ2-7

CDR3 protein: CASKATSGGTDTQYF
CDR3 DNA: TGTGCCAGCAAAGCCACTAGCGGAGGCACAGATACGCAGTATTTT
V gene: TRBV5-4
D gene: TRBD2
clone size: -
J gene: TRBJ2-3

CDR3 protein: CASSHMNTEAFF
CDR3 DNA: TGCGCCAGCAGCCACATGAACACTGAAGCTTTCTTT
V gene: TRBV5-1
D gene: -
clone size: few
J gene: TRBJ1-1

CDR3 protein: CASTLRDEQYF
CDR3 DNA: TGTGCCAGCACCCTTCGAGACGAGCAGTACTTC
V gene: TRBV28
D gene: -
clone size: -
J gene: TRBJ2-7

CDR3 protein: CASSYQGSGANVLTF
CDR3 DNA: TGTGCCAGCAGTTACCAGGGATCGGGGGCCAACGTCCTGACTTTC
V gene: TRBV25-1
D gene: -
clone size: -
J gene: TRBJ2-6

CDR3 protein: CALGGTEREAFF
CDR3 DNA: TGTGCCCTCGGCGGGACGGAGAGAGAAGCTTTCTTT
V gene: TRBV7-9
D gene: -
clone size: -
J gene: TRBJ1-1

CDR3 protein: CASSSTISGGSYNEQFF
CDR3 DNA: TGTGCCAGCAGCTCGACGATTTCAGGGGGCTCCTACAATGAGCAGTTCTTC
V gene: TRBV7-9
D gene: TRBD1
clone size: -
J gene: TRBJ2-1

CDR3 protein: CASSQDLRQGGNEKLFF
CDR3 DNA: TGTGCCAGCAGCCAAGACCTTAGACAGGGCGGTAATGAAAAACTGTTTTTT
V gene: TRBV4-2
D gene: TRBD1
clone size: -
J gene: TRBJ1-4

CDR3 protein: CASSYSPGASGNTIYF
CDR3 DNA: TGTGCCAGCAGTTACTCCCCAGGGGCCTCTGGAAACACCATATATTTT
V gene: TRBV6-5
D gene: -
clone size: -
J gene: TRBJ1-3

CDR3 protein: CASSRDSGQYF
CDR3 DNA: TGTGCCAGCAGCCGGGACTCGGGGCAGTACTTC
V gene: TRBV11-2
D gene: -
clone size: -
J gene: TRBJ2-7

CDR3 protein: CASSQDREKLFF
CDR3 DNA: TGTGCCAGCAGCCAGGACAGAGAAAAACTGTTTTTT
V gene: TRBV5-4
D gene: -
clone size: -
J gene: TRBJ1-4

CDR3 protein: CASSFGGQELLSYEQYF
CDR3 DNA: TGCGCCAGCAGCTTTGGGGGACAGGAGCTTCTATCCTACGAGCAGTACTTC
V gene: TRBV5-1
D gene: TRBD1
clone size: -
J gene: TRBJ2-7

CDR3 protein: CASRGGVGYTF
CDR3 DNA: TGTGCCAGCAGAGGCGGGGTCGGCTACACCTTC
V gene: TRBV2
D gene: -
clone size: -
J gene: TRBJ1-2

CDR3 protein: CASSPYRDRYYEQYF
CDR3 DNA: TGTGCCAGCAGCCCCTACCGGGACAGATACTACGAGCAGTACTTC
V gene: TRBV7-9
D gene: TRBD1
clone size: -
J gene: TRBJ2-7

CDR3 protein: CASSLYQGKSNQPQHF
CDR3 DNA: TGTGCCAGCAGCTTATATCAGGGGAAAAGCAATCAGCCCCAGCATTTT
V gene: TRBV7-9
D gene: -
clone size: -
J gene: TRBJ1-5

CDR3 protein: CASSSGGTSGFSTGELFF
CDR3 DNA: TGTGCCAGTAGTTCGGGGGGGACTAGCGGGTTCAGCACCGGGGAGCTGTTTTTT
V gene: TRBV19
D gene: TRBD2
clone size: once
J gene: TRBJ2-2

CDR3 protein: CATRRTFSYNSPLHF
CDR3 DNA: TGTGCCACCAGGCGCACCTTCTCCTATAATTCACCCCTCCACTTT
V gene: TRBV28
D gene: -
clone size: -
J gene: TRBJ1-6

CDR3 protein: CASSKGTRGLYNEQFF
CDR3 DNA: TGTGCCAGCAGCAAAGGAACCCGAGGTCTATACAATGAGCAGTTCTTC
V gene: TRBV21-1
D gene: -
clone size: -
J gene: TRBJ2-1

CDR3 protein: CASSFIAGGGDEQFF
CDR3 DNA: TGTGCCAGCAGCTTTATAGCGGGAGGAGGGGATGAGCAGTTCTTC
V gene: TRBV7-2
D gene: TRBD2
clone size: -
J gene: TRBJ2-1

CDR3 protein: CASSLLGQKYNEQFF
CDR3 DNA: TGTGCCAGCAGTTTACTGGGACAGAAATACAATGAGCAGTTCTTC
V gene: TRBV28
D gene: TRBD1
clone size: -
J gene: TRBJ2-1

CDR3 protein: CASGTGGGTEAFF
CDR3 DNA: TGCGCCAGCGGGACAGGGGGCGGCACTGAAGCTTTCTTT
V gene: TRBV5-1
D gene: TRBD1
clone size: -
J gene: TRBJ1-1

CDR3 protein: CASSQERRVGPQHF
CDR3 DNA: TGCGCCAGCAGCCAAGAACGGCGGGTCGGGCCCCAGCATTTT
V gene: TRBV4-1
D gene: -
clone size: -
J gene: TRBJ1-5

CDR3 protein: CASSAGTGEAFF
CDR3 DNA: TGTGCCAGCAGCGCCGGGACAGGTGAAGCTTTCTTT
V gene: TRBV9
D gene: TRBD1
clone size: few
J gene: TRBJ1-1

CDR3 protein: CASRGLSSATGELFF
CDR3 DNA: TGTGCCAGTAGAGGCCTTTCTAGCGCGACCGGGGAGCTGTTTTTT
V gene: TRBV19
D gene: -
clone size: -
J gene: TRBJ2-2

CDR3 protein: CASSPSPNGNTEAFF
CDR3 DNA: TGTGCCAGTAGTCCCTCCCCTAACGGGAACACTGAAGCTTTCTTT
V gene: TRBV19
D gene: -
clone size: -
J gene: TRBJ1-1

CDR3 protein: CASSEGLIYGYTF
CDR3 DNA: TGTGCCAGCAGTGAGGGACTGATCTATGGCTACACCTTC
V gene: TRBV6-1
D gene: -
clone size: -
J gene: TRBJ1-2

CDR3 protein: CASSLDRTYEQYF
CDR3 DNA: TGCGCCAGCAGCTTAGACAGAACCTACGAGCAGTACTTC
V gene: TRBV5-1
D gene: -
clone size: -
J gene: TRBJ2-7

CDR3 protein: CASSLGLSGANVLTF
CDR3 DNA: TGTGCCAGCAGTTTGGGACTCTCTGGGGCCAACGTCCTGACTTTC
V gene: TRBV28
D gene: -
clone size: -
J gene: TRBJ2-6

CDR3 protein: CASSVLAGDEQYF
CDR3 DNA: TGTGCCAGCAGTGTACTAGCGGGAGACGAGCAGTACTTC
V gene: TRBV2
D gene: TRBD2
clone size: -
J gene: TRBJ2-7